The rows below give T cell receptor beta chains drawn from one sample of a study of OX40 agonist ivuxolimab in advanced cancers. Clones were read by immunoSEQ multiplex PCR, and TCRdb kept only the in-frame ones, dropping some. The sample carries 60,000 to 85,000 clones, 89% recorded once. The sample was CD4+ or CD8+ T cells sorted from blood, taken in a trial of the OX40 agonist ivuxolimab. These receptors were obtained from an adult with an advanced solid tumor such as melanoma, head and neck, liver or kidney cancer. CDR3s leave out the opening cysteine and the closing phenylalanine or tryptophan.

CDR3 protein	J gene	V gene
ASRGEISSSQETQY	TRBJ2-5	TRBV5-4
ASGRTVRSYEQY	TRBJ2-7	TRBV7-2
ASSQSSGRADGRPQY	TRBJ2-3	TRBV4-3
ASSLRGIGTGELF	TRBJ2-2	TRBV5-8
ASSSPSSGRYEQY	TRBJ2-7	TRBV11-2
ASSIRRQYYDNEKLF	TRBJ1-4	TRBV19
ASSVATGQPQH	TRBJ1-5	TRBV9
ASSRTGYTEAF	TRBJ1-1	TRBV9
ASSSGAGLAKNIQY	TRBJ2-4	TRBV7-9
ASSSSTGPGELF	TRBJ2-2	TRBV7-6
ASSMSLSDTQY	TRBJ2-3	TRBV19
ASSIDALSTSGYEQY	TRBJ2-7	TRBV19
ASSPHGDYQF	TRBJ2-1	TRBV7-8
ASSKPGQTYNEQF	TRBJ2-1	TRBV10-1
ATSKVRDNGEQY	TRBJ2-7	TRBV15
AGTTGGGTDTQY	TRBJ2-3	TRBV30
ASSLSSGSLEQY	TRBJ2-7	TRBV5-4
ASSSGQSVYTGELF	TRBJ2-2	TRBV6-4
ASSVSGTGLRTEAF	TRBJ1-1	TRBV9
ASSRAVGTTNEKLF	TRBJ1-4	TRBV18
ASRTLPRGGYT	TRBJ1-2	TRBV19
ASSNTRGRTASPGDGYT	TRBJ1-2	TRBV21-1
ASSEYSVSGNTIY	TRBJ1-3	TRBV25-1
ASSSQDRSDNQPQH	TRBJ1-5	TRBV28
ASSLRRGSYEQY	TRBJ2-7	TRBV11-2
ASSYSDTEAF	TRBJ1-1	TRBV6-6
ASSLARQSSGKNIQY	TRBJ2-4	TRBV7-8
AISPMGGSTDTQY	TRBJ2-3	TRBV10-3
ASSVDGTERYGYT	TRBJ1-2	TRBV9
ASSFLGPKVHEQY	TRBJ2-7	TRBV6-4
AWSVGGVAVKLF	TRBJ1-4	TRBV30
ASSLNGAGLSEKLF	TRBJ1-4	TRBV7-9
AISESVQGSTGYT	TRBJ1-2	TRBV10-3
ASSPRGRGTDTQY	TRBJ2-3	TRBV7-3
ASKTGLAKNIQY	TRBJ2-4	TRBV28
ASSVGPSGSPTYEQF	TRBJ2-1	TRBV9
ASSSWTSYEQY	TRBJ2-7	TRBV7-8
ASSKGQGAFRVTEAF	TRBJ1-1	TRBV19
ASSLSSGRGGANVLT	TRBJ2-6	TRBV7-2
ASSPGTVENIQY	TRBJ2-4	TRBV5-1
ASSGWDSAFTAGNTIY	TRBJ1-3	TRBV11-2
ASSLTGSGYT	TRBJ1-2	TRBV28
ASSLGPQGADTQY	TRBJ2-3	TRBV7-2
ASRSYSGRGELF	TRBJ2-2	TRBV6-5
ASSQQHSGTYNEQF	TRBJ2-1	TRBV4-3
ARQGFTGELF	TRBJ2-2	TRBV30
ASSQTRGDGYT	TRBJ1-2	TRBV4-2
ASSPSSGRAYEQY	TRBJ2-7	TRBV6-6